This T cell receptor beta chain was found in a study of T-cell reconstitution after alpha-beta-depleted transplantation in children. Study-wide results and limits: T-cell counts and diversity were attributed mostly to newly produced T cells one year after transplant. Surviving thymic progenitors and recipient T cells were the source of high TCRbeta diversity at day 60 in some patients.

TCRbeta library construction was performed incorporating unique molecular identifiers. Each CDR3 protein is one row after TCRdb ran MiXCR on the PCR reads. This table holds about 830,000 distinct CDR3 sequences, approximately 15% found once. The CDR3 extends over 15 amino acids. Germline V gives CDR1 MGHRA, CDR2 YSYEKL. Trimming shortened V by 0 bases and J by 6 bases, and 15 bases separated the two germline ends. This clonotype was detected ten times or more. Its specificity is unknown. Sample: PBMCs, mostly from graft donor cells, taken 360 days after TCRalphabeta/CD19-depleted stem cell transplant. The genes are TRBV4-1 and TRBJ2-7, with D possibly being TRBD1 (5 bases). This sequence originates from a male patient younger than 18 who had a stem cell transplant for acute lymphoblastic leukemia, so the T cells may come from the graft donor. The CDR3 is CASSQEGELLVEQYF. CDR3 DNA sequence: TGCGCCAGCAGCCAAGAAGGGGAATTGCTAGTCGAGCAGTACTTC.